This record concerns one T cell receptor beta chain sequence. The antigen is undetermined. This sample was taken from a study of response to subunit inactivated influenza vaccine. The V end lost 4 bases, the J end lost 6 bases, and 13 bases lay between the germline ends. Germline CDR1 and CDR2: MNHEY and SVGEGT. The CDR3 is 13 amino acids. One entry per CDR3 protein results from TCRdb running MiXCR on the RT-PCR reads. This sample yields about 780,000 distinct CDR3 sequences, of which about 18% are seen a single time; roughly a tenth belongs to the top ten. The study, taken as a whole, reports: Every seasonal influenza vaccination brings in few new T cells, the authors suggested.

The rearrangement uses TRBV6-2 or TRBV6-3 and TRBJ2-7; D ambiguous. This TCR was sampled from a man aged 45-65 years who received an inactivated influenza vaccine. Material: PBMCs from blood, obtained more than 4 days after vaccination. The CDR3 nucleotides read TGTGCCAGCAGTTCTCGGCAGCTTCTCGAGCAGTACTTC. Amino acids: CASSSRQLLEQYF.